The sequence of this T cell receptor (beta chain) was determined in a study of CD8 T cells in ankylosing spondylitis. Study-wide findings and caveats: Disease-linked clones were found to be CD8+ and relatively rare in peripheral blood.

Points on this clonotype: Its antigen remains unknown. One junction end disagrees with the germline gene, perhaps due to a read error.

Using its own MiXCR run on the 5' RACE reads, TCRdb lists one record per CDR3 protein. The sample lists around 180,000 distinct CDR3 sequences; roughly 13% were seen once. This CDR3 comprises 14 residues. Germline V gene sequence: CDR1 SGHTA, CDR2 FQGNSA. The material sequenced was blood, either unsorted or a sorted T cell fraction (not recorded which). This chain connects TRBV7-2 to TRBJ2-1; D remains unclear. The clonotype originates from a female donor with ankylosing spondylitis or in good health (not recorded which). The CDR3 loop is CASIPTARGAEQSF. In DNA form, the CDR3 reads TGTGCCAGCATCCCAACCGCCCGAGGCGCTGAGCAGTCCTTC.